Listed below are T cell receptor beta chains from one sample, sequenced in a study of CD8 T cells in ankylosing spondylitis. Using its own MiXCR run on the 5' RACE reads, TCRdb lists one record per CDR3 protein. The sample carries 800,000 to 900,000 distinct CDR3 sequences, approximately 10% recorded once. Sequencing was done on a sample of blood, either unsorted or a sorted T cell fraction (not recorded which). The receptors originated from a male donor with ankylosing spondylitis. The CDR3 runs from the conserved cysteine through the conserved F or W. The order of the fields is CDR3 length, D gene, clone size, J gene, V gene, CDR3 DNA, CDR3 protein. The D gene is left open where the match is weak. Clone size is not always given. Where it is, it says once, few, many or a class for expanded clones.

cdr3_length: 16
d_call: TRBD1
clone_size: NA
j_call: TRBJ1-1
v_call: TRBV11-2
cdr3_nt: TGTGCCAGCAGCTTGACTACCGGGACAGGGACGGTAAGAGCTTTCTTT
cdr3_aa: CASSLTTGTGTVRAFF

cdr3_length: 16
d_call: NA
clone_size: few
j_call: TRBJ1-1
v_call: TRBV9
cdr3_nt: TGTGCCAGCAGCGTAGAGCCCGACGCCTTATGGACTGAAGCTTTCTTT
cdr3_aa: CASSVEPDALWTEAFF

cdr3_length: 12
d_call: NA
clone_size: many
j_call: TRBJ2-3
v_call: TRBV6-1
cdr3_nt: TGTGCCAGCAGGGGGGACACAGATACGCAGTATTTT
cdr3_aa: CASRGDTDTQYF

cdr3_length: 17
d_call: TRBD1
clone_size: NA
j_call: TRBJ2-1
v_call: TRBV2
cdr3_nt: TGTGCCAGCAGTAATTTCGACGCAAACAGGGGGCTCAATGAGCAGTTCTTC
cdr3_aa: CASSNFDANRGLNEQFF

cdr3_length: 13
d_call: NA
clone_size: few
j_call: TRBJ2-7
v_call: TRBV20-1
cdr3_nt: TGCAGTGCTGGGAAACGCATGGAATACGAGCAGTACTTC
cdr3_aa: CSAGKRMEYEQYF

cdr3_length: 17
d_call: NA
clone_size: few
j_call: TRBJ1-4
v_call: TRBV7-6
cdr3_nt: TGTGCCAGCAGCTTATTCTCGGCAGGGGCACCTAATGAAAAACTGTTTTTT
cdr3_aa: CASSLFSAGAPNEKLFF

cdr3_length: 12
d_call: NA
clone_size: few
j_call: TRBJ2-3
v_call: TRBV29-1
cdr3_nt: TGCAGCGCGGAACTAGTGCCGGATACGCAGTATTTT
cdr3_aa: CSAELVPDTQYF

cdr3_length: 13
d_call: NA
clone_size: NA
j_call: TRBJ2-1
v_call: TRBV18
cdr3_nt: TGTGCCAGCTCACCTTCGGAGTACAATGAGCAGTTCTTC
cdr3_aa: CASSPSEYNEQFF

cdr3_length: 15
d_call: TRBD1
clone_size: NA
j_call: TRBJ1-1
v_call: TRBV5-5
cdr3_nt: TGTGCCAGCAGCTGGGGGACAGGTAGGAACACTGAAGCTTTCTTT
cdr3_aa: CASSWGTGRNTEAFF

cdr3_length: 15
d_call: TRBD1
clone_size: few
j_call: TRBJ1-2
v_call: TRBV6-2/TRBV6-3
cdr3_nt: TGTGCCAGCAGTATCGAGGACAGGGTGGGCTATGGCTACACCTTC
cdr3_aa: CASSIEDRVGYGYTF

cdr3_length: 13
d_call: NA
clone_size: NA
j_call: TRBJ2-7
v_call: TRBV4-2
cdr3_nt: TGTGCCAGCAGCCCGGGGCTTGGGAACGAGCAGTACTTC
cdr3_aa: CASSPGLGNEQYF

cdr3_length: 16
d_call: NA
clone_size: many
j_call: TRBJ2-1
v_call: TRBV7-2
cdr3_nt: TGTGCCAGCAGCTCCTTCGCTGCGGATACTTACAATGAGCAGTTCTTC
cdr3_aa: CASSSFAADTYNEQFF

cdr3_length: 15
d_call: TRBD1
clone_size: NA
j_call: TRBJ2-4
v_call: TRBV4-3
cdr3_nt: TGCGCCAGCAGCCAAGTGTTACAGGGGGGAAACATTCAGTACTTC
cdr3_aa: CASSQVLQGGNIQYF

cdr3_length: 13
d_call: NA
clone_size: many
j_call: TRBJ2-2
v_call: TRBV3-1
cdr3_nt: TGTGCCAGCAGCCGGGGACGGGCCGGGGAGCTGTTTTTT
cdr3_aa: CASSRGRAGELFF

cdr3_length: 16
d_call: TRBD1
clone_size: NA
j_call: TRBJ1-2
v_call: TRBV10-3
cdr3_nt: TGTGCCATCAGTGAGTCGGGGACAGGGGGATCTCGTGGCTACACCTTC
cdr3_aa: CAISESGTGGSRGYTF

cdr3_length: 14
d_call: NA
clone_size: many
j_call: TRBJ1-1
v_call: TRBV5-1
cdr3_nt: TGCGCCAGCAGCTTGACCGCCTGGAACACTGAAGCTTTCTTT
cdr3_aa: CASSLTAWNTEAFF

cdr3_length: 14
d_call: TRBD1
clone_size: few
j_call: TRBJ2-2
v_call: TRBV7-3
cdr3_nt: TGTGCCAGCCCTTGGACAGGGCTCACCGGGGAGCTGTTTTTT
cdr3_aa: CASPWTGLTGELFF

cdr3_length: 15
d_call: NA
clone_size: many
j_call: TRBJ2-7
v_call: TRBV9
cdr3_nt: TGTGCCAGCAGCGTAGCCGTGACAGGTGGACACGAGCAGTACTTC
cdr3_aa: CASSVAVTGGHEQYF

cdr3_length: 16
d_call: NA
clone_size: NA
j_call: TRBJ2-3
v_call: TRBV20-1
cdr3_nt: TGCAGTGCTAGAGATCATAAGTTGACTAGCACAGATACGCAGTATTTT
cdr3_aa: CSARDHKLTSTDTQYF

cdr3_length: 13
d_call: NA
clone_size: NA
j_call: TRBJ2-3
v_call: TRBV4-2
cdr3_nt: TGTGCCAGCAGCCAAGATAAACCAGATACGCAGTATTTT
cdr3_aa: CASSQDKPDTQYF

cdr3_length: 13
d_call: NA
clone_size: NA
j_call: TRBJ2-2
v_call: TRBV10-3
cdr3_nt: TGTGCCATCAGCTATACTCTAACCGGGGAGCTGTTTTTT
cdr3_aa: CAISYTLTGELFF

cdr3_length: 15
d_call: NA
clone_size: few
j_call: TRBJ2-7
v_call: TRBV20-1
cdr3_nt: TGCAGTGCTAGGATTCGGGCAGACGGAGTTTACGAGCAGTACTTC
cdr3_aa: CSARIRADGVYEQYF

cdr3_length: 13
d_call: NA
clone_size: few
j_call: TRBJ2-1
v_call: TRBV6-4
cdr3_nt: TGTGCCAGCAGTTCGTCCCGAGTGGGTGAGCAGTTCTTC
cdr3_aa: CASSSSRVGEQFF

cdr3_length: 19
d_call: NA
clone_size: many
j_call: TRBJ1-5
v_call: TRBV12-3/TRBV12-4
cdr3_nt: TGTGCCAGCAGGCTGTATGTACTAGGGGTAGGTGATAGCAATCAGCCCCAGCATTTT
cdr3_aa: CASRLYVLGVGDSNQPQHF

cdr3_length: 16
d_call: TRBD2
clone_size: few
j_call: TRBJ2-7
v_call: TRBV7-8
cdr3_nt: TGTGCCAGCAGCTTAGCGCGAACGGGAGGCTCCTACGAGCAGTACTTC
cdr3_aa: CASSLARTGGSYEQYF

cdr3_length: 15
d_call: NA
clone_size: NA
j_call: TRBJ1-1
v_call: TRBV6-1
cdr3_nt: TGTGCCAGCACCCAGGGAGGGAACATGAACACTGAAGCTTTCTTT
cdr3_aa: CASTQGGNMNTEAFF

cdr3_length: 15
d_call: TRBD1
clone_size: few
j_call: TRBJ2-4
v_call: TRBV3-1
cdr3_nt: TGTGCCAGCAGCCAAGCAGGGGGCATGTTGAACATTCAGTACTTC
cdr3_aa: CASSQAGGMLNIQYF

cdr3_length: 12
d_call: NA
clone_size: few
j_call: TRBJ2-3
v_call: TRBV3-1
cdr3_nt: TGTGCCAGCAGCCAAGGAGAAGGAACGCAGTATTTT
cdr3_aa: CASSQGEGTQYF